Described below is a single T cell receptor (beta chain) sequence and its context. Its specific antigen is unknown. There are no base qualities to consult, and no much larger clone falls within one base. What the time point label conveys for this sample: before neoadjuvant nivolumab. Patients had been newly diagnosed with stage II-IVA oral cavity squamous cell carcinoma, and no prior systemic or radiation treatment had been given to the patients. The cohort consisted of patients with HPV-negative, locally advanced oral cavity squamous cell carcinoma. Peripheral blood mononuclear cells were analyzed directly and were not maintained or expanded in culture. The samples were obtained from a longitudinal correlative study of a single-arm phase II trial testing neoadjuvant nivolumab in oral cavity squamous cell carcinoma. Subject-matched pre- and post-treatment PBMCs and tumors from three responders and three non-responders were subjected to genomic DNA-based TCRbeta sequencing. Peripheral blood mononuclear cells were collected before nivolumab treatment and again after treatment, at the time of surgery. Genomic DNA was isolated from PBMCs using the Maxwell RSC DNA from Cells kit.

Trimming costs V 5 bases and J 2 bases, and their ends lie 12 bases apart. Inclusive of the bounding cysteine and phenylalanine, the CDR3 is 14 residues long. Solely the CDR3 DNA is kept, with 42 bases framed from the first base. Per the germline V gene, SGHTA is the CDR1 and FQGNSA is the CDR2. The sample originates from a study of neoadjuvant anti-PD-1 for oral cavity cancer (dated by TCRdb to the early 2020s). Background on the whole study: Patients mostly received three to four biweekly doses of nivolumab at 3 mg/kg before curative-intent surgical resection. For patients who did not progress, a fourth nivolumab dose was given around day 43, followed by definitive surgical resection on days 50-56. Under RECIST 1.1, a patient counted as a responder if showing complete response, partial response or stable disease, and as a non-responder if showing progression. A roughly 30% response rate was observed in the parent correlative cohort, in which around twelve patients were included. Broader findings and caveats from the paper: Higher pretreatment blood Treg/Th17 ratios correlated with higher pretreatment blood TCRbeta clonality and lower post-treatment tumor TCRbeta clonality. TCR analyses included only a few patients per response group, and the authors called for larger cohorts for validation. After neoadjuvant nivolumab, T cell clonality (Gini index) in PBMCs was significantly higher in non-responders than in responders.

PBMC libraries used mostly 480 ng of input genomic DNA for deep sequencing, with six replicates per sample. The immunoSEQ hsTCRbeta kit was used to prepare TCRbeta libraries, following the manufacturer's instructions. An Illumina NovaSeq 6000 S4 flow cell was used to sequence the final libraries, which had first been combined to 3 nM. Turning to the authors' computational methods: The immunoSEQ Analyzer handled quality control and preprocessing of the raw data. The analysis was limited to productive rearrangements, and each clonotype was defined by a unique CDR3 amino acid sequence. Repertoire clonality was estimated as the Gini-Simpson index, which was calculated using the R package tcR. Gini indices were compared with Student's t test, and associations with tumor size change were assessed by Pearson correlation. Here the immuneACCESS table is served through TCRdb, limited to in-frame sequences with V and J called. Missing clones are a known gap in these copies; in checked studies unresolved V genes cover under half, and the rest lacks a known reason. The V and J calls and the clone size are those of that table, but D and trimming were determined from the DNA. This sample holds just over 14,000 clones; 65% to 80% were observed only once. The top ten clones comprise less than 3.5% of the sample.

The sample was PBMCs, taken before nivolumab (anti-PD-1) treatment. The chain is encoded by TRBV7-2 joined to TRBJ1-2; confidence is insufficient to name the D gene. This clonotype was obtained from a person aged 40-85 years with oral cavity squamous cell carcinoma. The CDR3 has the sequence CASSPTRGNYGYTF. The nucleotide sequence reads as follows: TGTGCCAGCAGCCCTACCCGCGGGAACTATGGCTACACCTTC.